Following are 5 T cell receptor beta chains from one sample sequenced in a study of CD4 T cells in relation to SARS-CoV-2 and coronaviruses. These receptors' targets are unknown. The repertoire was sequenced with immunoSEQ multiplex PCR; TCRdb's copy has only in-frame clones and lacks some. The sample has some 43,000 clones; approximately 80% are singletons. Sequenced input: naive CD4+ T cells from PBMCs, cultured in vitro. Subset meaning: naive CD4+ T cells isolated by negative enrichment. The source of these receptors is an adult with COVID-19.

This chain joins TRBV5-1 and TRBJ2-3, with 8 nucleotides matching TRBD2. The V gene's germline CDR1 is SGHRS and CDR2 YFSETQ. The CDR3 is 17 residues long. Trimming cost V 2 bases and J 0 bases; bases outside gene matches: 8. The CDR3 spells CASSFSLAGSSTDTQYF. CDR3 DNA sequence: TGCGCCAGCAGCTTCTCCTTAGCGGGAAGTAGCACAGATACGCAGTATTTT.

This clone is categorized as medium-sized. The V and J genes are TRBV6-4 and TRBJ2-6; no clear D. The CDR3 spans 14 residues. CDR1 is MRHNA, CDR2 SNTAGT, per germline. The ends were cut back, 2 bases at V and 0 bases at J, with 2 bases in the middle. CDR3 DNA sequence: TGTGCCAGCAGTGACAACTCTGGGGCCAACGTCCTGACTTTC. Protein: CASSDNSGANVLTF.

V and J are TRBV5-3 and TRBJ2-1, with 7 bases aligning to TRBD2. TRBV5-3 is classed as an ORF, of uncertain function. The J segment lost 9 bases and the V segment lost 7 bases, leaving 22 bases of the junction unmatched. This CDR3 has 17 residues. The CDR3 nucleotides read TGTGCCAGAGGACGTACTTATAAACGGGGCGGGAGAGGTGAGCAGTTCTTC. The encoded protein is CARGRTYKRGGRGEQFF.

This chain joins TRBV4-1 and TRBJ2-1; 7 bases fit TRBD2. Germline loops: CDR1 MGHRA, CDR2 YSYEKL. There are 18 residues in the CDR3. Trimming at V came to 4 bases and at J to 3 bases, leaving 15 bases not matched to a gene. The CDR3 DNA follows: TGCGCCAGCAGCCGGATGGGGTTGCGGGGGAAGGACTACAATGAGCAGTTCTTC. Translated: CASSRMGLRGKDYNEQFF.

The chain links TRBV11-2 to TRBJ2-6, with D possibly called TRBD1 or TRBD2 (5 bases each). Trimming took 6 bases from V and 4 from J, leaving 19 bases between them. The germline CDR1 and CDR2 sequences are SGHAT and FQNNGV. The CDR3 has 17 residues. CDR3 region: CASRPREFAQGANVLTF. DNA for the CDR3: TGTGCCAGCAGACCCAGGGAGTTTGCTCAGGGGGCCAACGTCCTGACTTTC.